In this sample, the clone carrying this T cell receptor beta chain turned up a few times. Its antigen remains unidentified. Healthy Russian Caucasian donors spanned ages about 6 to 100 years. This entry belongs to a study of blood T cells in healthy people across ages. Study-level results: Researchers said unsorted PBMCs prevented a conclusive naive versus antigen-experienced comparison.

For the second PCR, which ran for about 7 to 12 cycles, a sample-barcoded 5' primer and a J-beta primer mix were used. A template-switch adaptor with 12 random nucleotides tagged each cDNA molecule. TCRdb re-called the 5' RACE reads through MiXCR, storing one row per CDR3 protein. In the table there are around 500,000 distinct CDR3 sequences, about a quarter of which are singletons. CDR1 and CDR2 (germline): MNHNY, SVGAGI (reference sequence). The CDR3 is made up of 13 amino acids. The V end lost 5 bases, the J end lost 8 bases, and 12 bases lay between the germline ends. These data were also filed under a second study, of T cells of mothers and their children. That report adds: Related pairs of mothers and children showed slightly higher, non-significant overlap versus unrelated pairs.

The chain joins TRBV6-6 to TRBJ1-4; D gene ambiguous. The source of this sequence is a boy aged 2 to 9 in good health. Sequencing input: blood. CDR3 nucleotides: TGTGCCAGCAGTACTACCCGCTGGGAAAAACTGTTTTTT. Its protein is CASSTTRWEKLFF.